The 29 T cell receptor beta chains below come from one sample, sequenced in a study of blood T cells in healthy people across ages. It was with a sample-barcoded 5' primer and a J-beta primer mix that a second PCR of about 6 to 11 cycles was run. Each CDR3 protein gets one entry after TCRdb re-called the 5' RACE reads with MiXCR. The sample includes about 830,000 distinct CDR3 sequences, 55% to 75% of them seen just once. The sequencing sample was made of blood. The receptors here all came from a young man in good health.

There are a few counts of this clonotype. The genes are TRBV6-1 and TRBJ2-5, with D uncertain. The J call is in doubt because the DNA end fits TRBJ2-7 better. Germline assignment: CDR1 MNHNS and CDR2 SASEGT. This CDR3 is built from 12 residues. CDR3 loop: CASQTETYEQYF. DNA of the CDR3: TGTGCCAGCCAAACAGAGACCTACGAGCAGTACTTC.

The genes are TRBV13 and TRBJ2-4, with 13 bases matching TRBD2. The J call may be incorrect, as the DNA end agrees better with TRBJ2-7. The CDR3 is 16 residues long. Germline values: CDR1 PRHDT, CDR2 FYEKMQ (reference sequence). The CDR3 sequence is CASSPRRTSGSYEQYF. CDR3 in DNA: TGTGCCAGCAGCCCACGCAGGACTAGCGGGAGTTACGAGCAGTACTTC.

The chain links TRBV12-3 or TRBV12-4 to TRBJ2-7; D not certain. The CDR3 is made up of 15 amino acids. V was pared by 1 base and J by 2 bases, with 12 bases between. CDR3 nucleotide sequence: TGTGCCAGCAGTTTAGGGGGAATGGGTCCCTACGAGCAGTACTTC. This gives the protein CASSLGGMGPYEQYF.

This clonotype appeared a few times. The chain carries TRBV7-8 and TRBJ2-7; D is unresolved. This CDR3 comprises 11 residues. Germline CDR1 and CDR2: SGHVS and FQNEAQ. The V and J ends lost 1 base and 7 bases respectively, with 5 bases between them. CDR3 loop: CASSLEVEQYF. The CDR3 DNA follows: TGTGCCAGCAGCTTAGAGGTTGAGCAGTACTTC.

The chain couples TRBV20-1 to TRBJ2-5; D is unresolved. Near its end, the DNA agrees better with TRBJ2-7, so the J call may be wrong. The CDR3 runs to 13 residues. Germline V gene sequence: CDR1 DFQATT, CDR2 SNEGSKA (reference sequence). CDR3 protein: CSARAWSVYEQYF. In DNA, the CDR3 is TGCAGTGCTAGGGCCTGGTCCGTTTACGAGCAGTACTTC.

The chain recombines TRBV6-2 or TRBV6-3 with TRBJ2-5; TRBD2 might be the D (5 bases). CDR1 and CDR2 (germline): MNHEY, SVGEGT. V shed 5 bases and J shed 5 bases, with 12 bases lying between them. The CDR3 loop spans 13 amino acids. The CDR3 bases are TGTGCCAGCAGTGACTTGGACTGGGAGACCCAGTACTTC. This sequence encodes CASSDLDWETQYF.

This chain uses TRBV12-3 or TRBV12-4 with TRBJ1-1; the match to TRBD1 covers 7 bases. With 6 bases clipped from V and 2 bases from J, the junction kept 9 bases outside the gene matches. This CDR3 spans 15 amino acids. The CDR3, as DNA: TGTGCCAGCAGCTGGGCCGGGACAGCAAACACTGAAGCTTTCTTT. It is translated as CASSWAGTANTEAFF.

This clonotype came up once. Relative to the germline gene, one junction end is altered; a read error may explain this. CDR3 bases: TGTGCCAACAGTTTACTGAGAGGTGTTTACAATGAGCAGTTCTTC. Protein sequence: CANSLLRGVYNEQFF. The V and J genes are TRBV12-3 or TRBV12-4 and TRBJ2-1; D is uncertain. The CDR3 covers 15 residues.

The chain employs TRBV15 and TRBJ2-6; no clear D. The CDR3 is made up of 16 amino acids. The V gene's germline CDR1 is LNHNV and CDR2 YYDKDF (reference sequence). Trimming shortened V by 3 bases and J by 0 bases, and 9 bases separated the two germline ends. This CDR3 reads CATSSGRNSGANVLTF. Written as DNA, the CDR3 is TGTGCCACCAGCAGTGGGCGGAACTCTGGGGCCAACGTCCTGACTTTC.

The chain couples TRBV7-2 to TRBJ2-4; D possibly corresponds to TRBD2 (5 bases). Near its end, the DNA agrees better with TRBJ2-7, so the J call may be wrong. In germline, CDR1 is SGHTA, CDR2 FQGNSA. This CDR3 contains 14 residues. The CDR3 reads CASSPAVFSYEQYF. In DNA, the CDR3 is TGTGCCAGCAGCCCAGCGGTGTTCTCCTACGAGCAGTACTTC.

This clonotype was counted a few times. V gene TRBV6-5 combines with J gene TRBJ2-7; TRBD1 or TRBD2 may be the D gene (5 bases each). CDR3 length: 14 amino acids. The V gene's germline CDR1 is MNHEY and CDR2 SVGAGI. V was clipped by 3 bases and J by 5 bases, with 14 bases between them. CDR3 sequence reads: CASSYSAEGHEQYF. CDR3 in DNA: TGTGCCAGCAGTTATTCCGCAGAGGGACACGAGCAGTACTTC.

This clonotype was recorded only once. This chain connects TRBV7-2 to TRBJ2-2; 7 nucleotides agree with TRBD2. CDR3 size: 15 residues. CDR1 is SGHTA and CDR2 is FQGNSA in the germline V gene. V gave up 1 base and J gave up 7 bases; unmatched junction bases: 6. As DNA, the CDR3 is TGTGCCAGCAGCTTAGGTGGCGGGAGTGGCGGGGAGCTGTTTTTT. Translating gives CASSLGGGSGGELFF.

J is TRBJ2-2 and V is TRBV20-1; TRBD1 is a possible D gene (5 bases). From germline, CDR1 is DFQATT and CDR2 SNEGSKA (reference sequence). V lost 3 bases and J lost 4, with 18 bases in between. The CDR3 runs to 16 residues. CDR3 residues: CSARGRQIVVTGELFF. For the CDR3, the DNA is TGCAGTGCTAGGGGAAGACAGATCGTGGTCACCGGGGAGCTGTTTTTT.

The rearrangement uses TRBV27 and TRBJ2-7; D unclear. The end of the DNA aligns better with TRBJ2-5, so the J call may be wrong. The germline V gene has CDR1 MNHEY and CDR2 SMNVEV (reference sequence). This CDR3 is 15 amino acids long. CDR3 in DNA: TGTGCCAGCAGTCTCTTGCATCAGTGGGGAGAGACCCAGTACTTC. This codes for CASSLLHQWGETQYF.

Worth noting for this clonotype: A much larger clonotype is one base distant, so this may be a read error. The rearrangement uses TRBV20-1 and TRBJ2-1; D may be TRBD2 (5 bases). Trimming stripped 2 bases from V and 8 bases from J, with 13 bases between. The CDR3 is made up of 13 amino acids. Germline V gene sequence: CDR1 DFQATT, CDR2 SNEGSKA (reference sequence). The chain's CDR3 is CSARLVGGDEQFF. CDR3 bases: TGCAGTGCTAGACTAGTAGGAGGCGATGAGCAGTTCTTC.

This clonotype was counted between two and nine times. The chain recombines TRBV4-2 with TRBJ2-1; 10 nucleotides agree with TRBD2. The V gene end was trimmed by 1 base and the J gene end by 9 bases; junction bases not matched to a gene: 18. The CDR3 runs 19 residues. From germline, CDR1 is LGHNA and CDR2 YNFKEQ. CDR3: CASSQGASLGPSGSGEQFF. In nucleotides, the CDR3 is TGTGCCAGCAGCCAAGGTGCCAGCCTGGGTCCTAGCGGGAGTGGTGAGCAGTTCTTC.

This clonotype occurred once. This chain connects TRBV4-3 to TRBJ2-3; 12 bases are shared with TRBD2. Trimming took 4 bases from V and 0 from J; bases not matched to a gene: 11. The CDR3 contains 19 residues. Germline CDR1 and CDR2: LGHNA and YSLEER. The CDR3 protein is CASSLKRTSGEPSTDTQYF. CDR3 nucleotide sequence: TGCGCCAGCAGCCTAAAACGGACTAGCGGGGAACCGAGCACAGATACGCAGTATTTT.

The rearrangement joins TRBV6-5 to TRBJ2-7; D is perhaps TRBD1 or TRBD2 (5 bases each). The CDR3 runs 15 residues. V lost 8 bases and J 3 bases, leaving 20 bases between the germline ends. Germline lookup yields CDR1 MNHEY and CDR2 SVGAGI. CDR3 in amino acids: CASQPGTFSVYEQYF. Written as DNA, the CDR3 is TGTGCCAGCCAGCCCGGGACCTTCAGCGTCTACGAGCAGTACTTC.

This clonotype occurred a few times. The gene calls are TRBV20-1 and TRBJ1-5; weak D call: TRBD1 (5 bases). CDR3 length: 14 residues. V gave up 5 bases and J gave up 0 bases, with 11 bases separating them. In germline, CDR1 is DFQATT, CDR2 SNEGSKA (reference sequence). CDR3 region: CSAGHRYSNQPQHF. CDR3 bases: TGCAGTGCTGGACACAGATATAGCAATCAGCCCCAGCATTTT.

V and J are TRBV20-1 and TRBJ2-1; 10 bases are shared with TRBD2. The length of the CDR3 is 16 residues. Germline trimming cut 6 bases from V and 2 bases from J; bases unmatched to any gene: 10. Looked up from germline, CDR1 is DFQATT and CDR2 is SNEGSKA (reference sequence). The CDR3 region has the DNA TGCAGTGCCCGAAGTACTAGCGGGGTAACCTACAATGAGCAGTTCTTC. Its protein is CSARSTSGVTYNEQFF.

J is TRBJ2-5 and V is TRBV7-2; D is unresolved. V was trimmed by 3 bases and J by 0 bases, leaving 11 bases between them. The CDR3 extends over 15 amino acids. Germline CDR1 and CDR2: SGHTA and FQGNSA. CDR3: CASSLSVTYQETQYF. CDR3 DNA: TGTGCCAGCAGCTTGAGCGTTACGTACCAAGAGACCCAGTACTTC.

The rearrangement joins TRBV6-2 or TRBV6-3 to TRBJ2-5; 10 bases are a match to TRBD2. Per the germline V gene, CDR1 is MNHEY and CDR2 is SVGEGT. Germline trimming cut 7 bases from V and 2 bases from J; bases unmatched to any gene: 10. This CDR3 is built from 16 residues. DNA of the CDR3: TGTGCCAGCACACAGACTAGCGGGTACTCACAAGAGACCCAGTACTTC. Protein: CASTQTSGYSQETQYF.

The CDR3 sequence: CASWVAGRQQETQYF. DNA for the CDR3: TGTGCCAGCTGGGTGGCGGGGAGACAACAAGAGACCCAGTACTTC. The chain employs TRBV6-2 or TRBV6-3 and TRBJ2-5, with D perhaps TRBD2 (6 bases). Trimming removed 8 bases from V and 2 bases from J, with 18 bases in between. The CDR3 is 15 amino acids. Germline CDR1 reads MNHEY; CDR2 reads SVGEGT.

J is TRBJ1-5 and V is TRBV12-3 or TRBV12-4, with 12 nucleotides matching TRBD1. V shed 4 bases and J 3 bases; nucleotides not matched to a gene: 1. This CDR3 is 15 amino acids long. CDR3 sequence: CASSWDRGHNQPQHF. CDR3 nucleotide sequence: TGTGCCAGCAGTTGGGACAGGGGGCACAATCAGCCCCAGCATTTT.

The V and J genes are TRBV20-1 and TRBJ2-4, with 10 bases that match TRBD2. CDR3 size: 14 residues. The germline V gene has CDR1 DFQATT and CDR2 SNEGSKA (reference sequence). The trim removed 1 base at V and 13 bases at J, leaving 10 bases unmatched. CDR3 nucleotides: TGCAGTGCTAGAGTGGCTAGCGGGAGTCCTGAGCAGTACTTC. Its protein is CSARVASGSPEQYF.

The J gene is TRBJ2-4, the V gene TRBV27, with 8 positions matching TRBD2. V lost 5 bases and J lost 2; bases outside the gene matches: 17. The germline gives CDR1 MNHEY, CDR2 SMNVEV (reference sequence). The CDR3 length is 19 residues. CDR3 DNA: TGTGCCAGCAGTCCATTAGGAGTTAGCGGGAAATTTTCCAAAAACATTCAGTACTTC. Translating it yields CASSPLGVSGKFSKNIQYF.

This clonotype was observed a few times. The J gene is TRBJ2-1, the V gene TRBV3-1; 11 bases align to TRBD2. Losses at the gene ends were 4 bases for V and 1 base for J; bases not matched to a gene: 3. This CDR3 is 16 amino acids long. Germline lookup yields CDR1 LGHDT and CDR2 YNNKEL (reference sequence). The CDR3 DNA follows: TGTGCCAGCAGCCCCTTAGCGGGGGGGTCCTACAATGAGCAGTTCTTC. Encoded protein: CASSPLAGGSYNEQFF.

This sequence joins TRBV4-2 and TRBJ2-3, with D maybe TRBD2 (6 bases). CDR3 length equals 13 residues. CDR1 and CDR2 (germline): LGHNA, YNFKEQ. Deletions cut 1 base from V and 5 bases from J, with 7 bases between. CDR3: CASSQGLEDTQYF. The CDR3 DNA follows: TGTGCCAGCAGCCAAGGACTAGAAGATACGCAGTATTTT.

The chain carries TRBV12-3 or TRBV12-4 and TRBJ2-7; 11 bases line up with TRBD1. J lost 11 bases, V lost 7 bases, and 7 bases had no gene match. The CDR3 is made up of 12 amino acids. The CDR3 bases are TGTGCCAGCACCGGGACAGGGGGTGCAGAGTACTTC. Translation: CASTGTGGAEYF.